The rows below give T cell receptor beta chains drawn from one sample of a study of blood T cells in healthy people across ages. TCRdb re-called the 5' RACE reads with MiXCR, one entry per CDR3 protein. The table records just over 1 million distinct CDR3 sequences, under 45% of them present only once. Sequenced sample: blood. These receptors all stem from a woman aged 60 to 75 in good health. CDR3s include the opening cysteine and the closing phenylalanine or tryptophan. The order of the fields is D gene, V gene, clone size, J gene, CDR3 protein, CDR3 DNA. The D gene is left open where the match is weak. Clone size, where shown, is once, few, many, or a class for clones that have expanded.

TRBD1	TRBV5-1	NA	TRBJ2-2	CASSLDRGNTGELFF	TGCGCCAGCAGCTTGGACAGGGGGAACACCGGGGAGCTGTTTTTT
NA	TRBV5-1	NA	TRBJ1-1	CASSLDGGSGTEAFF	TGCGCCAGCAGCTTGGATGGCGGCTCGGGCACTGAAGCTTTCTTT
NA	TRBV2	NA	TRBJ2-7	CASTLGHSYEQYF	TGTGCCAGCACTCTGGGACACAGCTACGAGCAGTACTTC
NA	TRBV5-6	NA	TRBJ2-7	CASSLDPSSYEQYF	TGTGCCAGCAGCTTGGACCCCTCATCCTACGAGCAGTACTTC
TRBD2	TRBV12-3/TRBV12-4	NA	TRBJ2-1	CASSLDVAGGPVSVQFF	TGTGCCAGCAGTTTAGATGTAGCGGGAGGGCCAGTCTCAGTGCAGTTCTTC
TRBD2	TRBV7-3	many	TRBJ2-5	CASSFLGGVGETQYF	TGTGCCAGCAGCTTCCTGGGGGGGGTCGGAGAGACCCAGTACTTC
NA	TRBV9	NA	TRBJ2-5	CASSVDLQETQYF	TGTGCCAGCAGCGTAGATCTCCAAGAGACCCAGTACTTC
TRBD1	TRBV28	NA	TRBJ2-7	CASSQDPGTGSYNEQYF	TGTGCCAGCAGTCAAGACCCCGGGACAGGGAGCTACAATGAGCAGTACTTC
TRBD2	TRBV15	few	TRBJ2-1	CATSRVREGSYNEQFF	TGTGCCACCAGCAGAGTTCGGGAGGGCTCCTACAATGAGCAGTTCTTC
NA	TRBV12-3/TRBV12-4	NA	TRBJ2-7	CASSEGVPNYNEQYF	TGCGCCAGCAGTGAGGGGGTCCCGAATTACAATGAGCAGTACTTC
NA	TRBV10-3	NA	TRBJ2-7	CAISVDGGRHEQYF	TGTGCCATCAGTGTAGACGGGGGGCGCCACGAGCAGTACTTC
TRBD1	TRBV27	NA	TRBJ1-2	CASSLTAVDEGAYGYTF	TGTGCCAGCAGTTTAACCGCGGTCGACGAGGGGGCGTATGGCTACACCTTC
TRBD2	TRBV6-5	NA	TRBJ2-2	CASSYSTSGLTGELFF	TGTGCCAGCAGTTACTCGACTAGCGGTCTCACCGGGGAGCTGTTTTTT
NA	TRBV7-9	NA	TRBJ2-3	CAGGLRTDTQYF	TGTGCAGGAGGCCTGAGGACAGATACGCAGTATTTT
NA	TRBV20-1	few	TRBJ1-2	CSARGQSNYGYTF	TGCAGTGCTAGAGGACAGTCCAACTATGGCTACACCTTC
TRBD2	TRBV27	NA	TRBJ2-1	CASSLRTSGRHSYNEQFF	TGTGCCAGCAGTCTTCGGACTAGCGGGCGACACTCCTACAATGAGCAGTTCTTC
TRBD1	TRBV29-1	few	TRBJ2-7	CSVVGTAKQYNEQYF	TGCAGCGTTGTCGGGACAGCTAAACAATACAATGAGCAGTACTTC
NA	TRBV20-1	few	TRBJ2-7	CSASNRLTYEQYF	TGCAGTGCTAGTAATCGACTAACCTACGAGCAGTACTTC
NA	TRBV4-1	few	TRBJ2-7	CASSLRRDSYEQYF	TGCGCCAGCAGCCTTAGGCGGGATTCCTACGAGCAGTACTTC
NA	TRBV27	NA	TRBJ2-6	CASRTGGRLTGANVLTF	TGTGCCAGCCGGACGGGCGGGCGTTTAACTGGGGCCAACGTCCTGACTTTC
NA	TRBV6-1	NA	TRBJ2-5	CASSPPRGRISRQETQYF	TGTGCCAGCAGTCCTCCTAGGGGACGGATAAGCAGGCAAGAGACCCAGTACTTC
NA	TRBV4-1	NA	TRBJ2-7	CASSQDHGRARYQYF	TGCGCCAGCAGCCAAGATCACGGCAGAGCACGTTACCAGTACTTC
NA	TRBV5-1	NA	TRBJ2-7	CASTPGSSSYNEQYF	TGCGCCAGCACCCCTGGGTCGAGCTCCTACAATGAGCAGTACTTC
NA	TRBV6-6	NA	TRBJ2-4	CASEGTGGKNIQYF	TGTGCCAGCGAGGGGACTGGGGGCAAAAACATTCAGTACTTC
TRBD1	TRBV5-5	NA	TRBJ2-5	CASPKGQGFQETQYF	TGTGCCAGTCCAAAGGGACAGGGGTTTCAAGAGACCCAGTACTTC
TRBD1	TRBV2	NA	TRBJ2-1	CASSNQQGFHNEQFF	TGTGCCAGCAGCAATCAACAGGGGTTCCACAATGAGCAGTTCTTC
NA	TRBV9	once	TRBJ2-5	CASRDLRDRPYNEQYF	TGTGCCAGCAGAGACCTCCGAGACAGACCCTACAATGAGCAGTACTTC
TRBD2	TRBV7-8	NA	TRBJ2-1	CASSQLAGGSYNEQFF	TGTGCCAGCAGCCAACTAGCGGGAGGATCCTACAATGAGCAGTTCTTC
TRBD1	TRBV12-3/TRBV12-4	few	TRBJ2-1	CASSPTGTGGNEQFF	TGTGCCAGCAGTCCAACCGGGACAGGGGGCAATGAGCAGTTCTTC
TRBD2	TRBV7-6	NA	TRBJ2-7	CASSTTSGRAVEQYF	TGTGCCAGCAGCACTACTAGCGGGAGGGCCGTTGAGCAGTACTTC
NA	TRBV5-4	NA	TRBJ2-5	CASSRGAEGEQYF	TGTGCCAGCAGTCGCGGAGCCGAGGGGGAGCAGTACTTC
TRBD1	TRBV28	few	TRBJ2-7	CASSSTGTGYYEQYF	TGTGCCAGCAGTTCCACCGGGACAGGATACTACGAGCAGTACTTC
TRBD2	TRBV5-1	NA	TRBJ2-4	CASSDDNAGEQYF	TGCGCCAGCAGCGACGACAACGCGGGAGAGCAGTACTTC
NA	TRBV9	few	TRBJ2-7	CASSVLPGDRYEQYF	TGTGCCAGCAGCGTATTGCCAGGGGATCGGTACGAGCAGTACTTC
TRBD1	TRBV5-1	few	TRBJ2-7	CASSLGTGGRTYEQYF	TGCGCCAGCAGCTTAGGGACAGGGGGCCGAACCTACGAGCAGTACTTC
TRBD2	TRBV15	NA	TRBJ2-1	CATSRVDVAGAGEQFF	TGTGCCACCAGCAGAGTGGATGTGGCGGGAGCGGGTGAGCAGTTCTTC
TRBD1	TRBV2	few	TRBJ2-7	CASVTDRGYEQYF	TGTGCCAGCGTGACCGACAGGGGTTACGAGCAGTACTTC
TRBD1	TRBV29-1	NA	TRBJ1-2	CSVEGTGFDYGYTF	TGCAGCGTTGAAGGGACAGGGTTTGACTATGGCTACACCTTC
TRBD2	TRBV9	NA	TRBJ2-1	CASSVESPISGFSYSEQFF	TGTGCCAGCAGCGTAGAGTCGCCGATTAGCGGGTTTTCCTACAGTGAGCAGTTCTTC
NA	TRBV12-3/TRBV12-4	NA	TRBJ2-5	CASSPAPDRFGQYF	TGTGCCAGCAGTCCTGCTCCTGACAGGTTCGGACAGTACTTC
TRBD2	TRBV20-1	NA	TRBJ2-1	CSARGTSGSSYNEQFF	TGCAGTGCTAGAGGGACTAGCGGGAGCTCCTACAATGAGCAGTTCTTC
TRBD2	TRBV9	NA	TRBJ2-5	CASSVTTGTSEVGLYNEQYF	TGTGCCAGCAGCGTGACAACCGGGACTAGCGAAGTCGGACTCTACAATGAGCAGTACTTC
NA	TRBV3-1	NA	TRBJ2-5	CASSLYPGAGGETQYF	TGTGCCAGCAGCCTATACCCAGGGGCCGGTGGAGAGACCCAGTACTTC
NA	TRBV29-1	NA	TRBJ1-1	CSAEVLSEAFF	TGCAGCGCCGAGGTGTTATCTGAAGCTTTCTTT
NA	TRBV5-1	NA	TRBJ2-7	CASSPQGTKSYEQYF	TGCGCCAGCAGCCCGCAGGGCACTAAGTCCTACGAGCAGTACTTC
NA	TRBV13	NA	TRBJ2-1	CASSLRDQNNEQFF	TGTGCCAGCAGCTTAAGGGACCAAAACAATGAGCAGTTCTTC
NA	TRBV15	few	TRBJ2-3	CATSRDRDTQYF	TGTGCCACCAGCAGAGATCGGGATACGCAGTATTTT
TRBD1	TRBV29-1	NA	TRBJ2-1	CSTYDRGENEQFF	TGCAGCACCTATGACAGGGGGGAAAATGAGCAGTTCTTC
TRBD1	TRBV10-1	NA	TRBJ2-3	CASSGQGTSTDTQYF	TGCGCCAGCAGTGGACAGGGTACTAGCACAGATACGCAGTATTTT
TRBD1	TRBV6-5	few	TRBJ2-5	CASSYQGEETQYF	TGTGCCAGCAGTTATCAGGGGGAAGAGACCCAGTACTTC
TRBD2	TRBV5-6	NA	TRBJ2-3	CASSLALADTDTQYF	TGTGCCAGCAGCTTGGCTCTAGCGGACACAGATACGCAGTATTTT